The rows below give T cell receptor beta chains drawn from one sample of a study of blood T cell repertoires in COVID-19. Assay: immunoSEQ multiplex PCR; the TCRdb copy retains only in-frame clones and omits some. The data contain a few hundred thousand clones, approximately 80% of them seen just once; the ten biggest clones take up around 1.5%. Source material: peripheral blood. These receptors were taken from a woman aged 40 to 50 who had recovered from COVID-19. Each CDR3 is given with its conserved first and last residue. The D gene is left open where the match is weak. Clone size is given for some rows only: seen once, a few or many times, or a class if the clone is expanded.

j_call d_call clone_size v_call cdr3_aa cdr3_nt
TRBJ2-7 NA NA TRBV6-1 CASSVKQRSGVSYEQYF TGTGCCAGCAGTGTCAAACAGAGGTCGGGGGTGTCCTACGAGCAGTACTTC
TRBJ2-1 NA NA TRBV19 CASTSQGSRGESYNEQFF TGTGCCAGTACCTCACAGGGTTCTCGGGGGGAATCCTACAATGAGCAGTTCTTC
TRBJ2-2 TRBD1 once TRBV7-7 CASSLGGPGQGTGELFF TGTGCTAGCAGCTTAGGAGGCCCGGGACAGGGTACCGGGGAGCTGTTTTTT
TRBJ1-5 NA NA TRBV6-2/TRBV6-3 CASSYGAGGNQPQHF TGTGCCAGCAGTTACGGGGCAGGGGGCAATCAGCCCCAGCATTTT
TRBJ1-6 NA NA TRBV15 CATSRDLGSPLHF TGTGCCACCAGCAGGGACTTGGGTTCACCCCTCCACTTT
TRBJ2-3 NA NA TRBV7-9 CASRTTEDTQYF TGTGCCAGCAGGACGACAGAGGATACGCAGTATTTT
TRBJ2-5 TRBD1 NA TRBV29-1 CSVKGTAAGETQYF TGCAGCGTCAAAGGGACAGCCGCCGGTGAGACCCAGTACTTC
TRBJ2-7 NA NA TRBV5-4 CASSYGHIIGYEQYF TGTGCCAGCAGCTATGGACACATAATAGGCTACGAGCAGTACTTC
TRBJ1-1 TRBD1 NA TRBV7-8 CASNRTGGCAEAFF TGTGCCAGCAACCGGACAGGGGGCTGCGCTGAAGCTTTCTTT
TRBJ1-1 TRBD1 NA TRBV6-2/TRBV6-3 CASSYSRQGLEAFF TGTGCCAGCAGTTACTCGAGACAGGGCCTGGAGGCTTTCTTT
TRBJ2-7 TRBD1 NA TRBV5-4 CASSLGQGSLGEQYF TGTGCCAGCAGCTTGGGACAGGGGTCATTGGGGGAGCAGTACTTC
TRBJ2-5 NA NA TRBV7-3 CASSLSAGETQYF TGTGCCAGCAGCTTAAGTGCAGGGGAGACCCAGTACTTC
TRBJ1-2 NA once TRBV11-3 CASSHGVWDGYTF TGTGCCAGCAGCCACGGGGTTTGGGATGGCTACACCTTC
TRBJ2-3 TRBD2 NA TRBV6-4 CASSESGLAGFDTQYF TGTGCCAGCAGTGAATCGGGACTAGCGGGGTTCGATACGCAGTATTTT
TRBJ1-2 NA few TRBV5-6 CASSLPAQGGYTF TGTGCCAGCAGCTTGCCGGCGCAGGGCGGCTACACCTTC
TRBJ1-2 TRBD1 NA TRBV19 CASSILRGQLTGTNYGYTF TGTGCCAGTAGTATTCTCCGGGGACAGTTGACTGGCACTAACTATGGCTACACCTTC
TRBJ1-2 NA NA TRBV7-8 CASSLAGVVYGYTF TGTGCCAGCAGCTTAGCAGGGGTTGTCTATGGCTACACCTTC
TRBJ1-1 TRBD1 few TRBV5-4 CASSASPGQGFQTEAFF TGTGCCAGCAGCGCGAGCCCGGGACAGGGGTTCCAGACTGAAGCTTTCTTT
TRBJ2-7 TRBD2 NA TRBV28 CASERTGGYEQYF TGTGCCAGCGAGAGGACGGGGGGATACGAGCAGTACTTC
TRBJ1-2 TRBD1 NA TRBV6-5 CASRGRTGGYGYTF TGTGCCAGCAGGGGGAGGACAGGGGGCTATGGCTACACCTTC
TRBJ1-2 TRBD1 NA TRBV28 CASSTQGAYGYTF TGTGCCAGCAGTACGCAGGGGGCCTATGGCTACACCTTC
TRBJ1-5 TRBD1 few TRBV2 CASGQGQPQHF TGTGCCAGCGGACAGGGTCAGCCCCAGCATTTT
TRBJ1-5 NA NA TRBV7-2 CASSLDGKYQPQHF TGTGCCAGCAGCTTAGACGGGAAGTATCAGCCCCAGCATTTT
TRBJ1-2 NA NA TRBV29-1 CSVREDYGYTF TGCAGCGTTAGGGAGGACTATGGCTACACCTTC
TRBJ1-5 NA NA TRBV10-1 CASSGGGGLGQHQPQHF TGCGCCAGCAGTGGTGGGGGGGGATTGGGGCAGCATCAGCCCCAGCATTTT
TRBJ2-1 NA NA TRBV18 CASSLLDGGNEQFF TGTGCCAGCTCGCTCCTTGACGGAGGCAATGAGCAGTTCTTC
TRBJ1-5 NA NA TRBV6-2/TRBV6-3 CASSYSAALSNQPQHF TGTGCCAGCAGTTACTCCGCGGCGCTTAGCAATCAGCCCCAGCATTTT
TRBJ2-3 TRBD2 NA TRBV7-2 CASSLNAGGRVGTQYF TGTGCCAGCAGCTTAAACGCGGGGGGCCGGGTAGGAACGCAGTATTTT
TRBJ1-2 NA NA TRBV20-1 CSASGGGLTFNYGYTF TGCAGTGCTAGTGGGGGGGGCCTAACGTTTAACTATGGCTACACCTTC
TRBJ1-6 NA NA TRBV6-2/TRBV6-3 CASSYGTPSGNSPLHF TGTGCCAGCAGTTACGGCACACCCTCGGGTAATTCACCCCTCCACTTT
TRBJ2-5 NA NA TRBV6-5 CASSQQEPQETQYF TGTGCCAGCAGTCAACAGGAGCCCCAAGAGACCCAGTACTTC
TRBJ1-1 NA NA TRBV12-3/TRBV12-4 CASSLLGAATAFF TGTGCCAGCAGCCTTTTAGGGGCCGCAACAGCTTTCTTT
TRBJ1-5 NA NA TRBV19 CASSIFRVRQPQHF TGTGCCAGTAGTATTTTCAGGGTTCGTCAGCCCCAGCATTTT
TRBJ1-1 NA NA TRBV9 CASSDINTEAFF TGTGCCAGCAGCGATATAAACACTGAAGCTTTCTTT
TRBJ2-3 NA NA TRBV19 CASSLILTSTDTQYF TGTGCCAGTAGTCTAATACTAACTAGCACAGATACGCAGTATTTT
TRBJ1-5 NA NA TRBV5-4 CASSQGTDQPQHF TGTGCCAGCAGCCAGGGAACAGATCAGCCCCAGCATTTT
TRBJ2-1 NA NA TRBV18 CASSPTQGRDNEQFF TGTGCCAGCTCACCAACCCAGGGCCGTGACAATGAGCAGTTCTTC
TRBJ1-2 TRBD1 NA TRBV5-6 CASNDGPGTGRYGYTF TGTGCCAGCAACGACGGGCCGGGGACAGGCCGTTATGGCTACACCTTC
TRBJ2-7 TRBD1 NA TRBV7-2 CASSYTGTGTPEQYF TGTGCCAGCAGCTACACAGGGACAGGTACCCCCGAGCAGTACTTC
TRBJ1-1 NA NA TRBV7-2 CASSTTGFRGEAFF TGTGCCAGCAGCACAACAGGGTTCCGAGGTGAAGCTTTCTTT
TRBJ1-3 TRBD1 NA TRBV12-3/TRBV12-4 CASSRDRGNTIYF TGTGCCAGCAGCCGGGACAGGGGAAACACCATATATTTT
TRBJ2-1 NA NA TRBV6-1 CASSEFQGINNEQFF TGTGCCAGCAGTGAATTCCAGGGTATCAACAATGAGCAGTTCTTC
TRBJ1-2 TRBD1 NA TRBV6-1 CASSVGVTGDSNYGYTF TGTGCCAGCAGTGTGGGGGTAACAGGGGACTCTAACTATGGCTACACCTTC
TRBJ2-7 TRBD1 NA TRBV5-5 CASSLGQGAQYEQYF TGTGCCAGCAGCCTGGGACAGGGGGCGCAATACGAGCAGTACTTC
TRBJ1-2 NA once TRBV5-1 CASSKGDSLNYGYTF TGCGCCAGCAGCAAAGGAGACAGTTTAAACTATGGCTACACCTTC
TRBJ1-2 NA NA TRBV5-1 CASSLALAGGVNTF TGCGCCAGCAGCTTGGCCTTGGCAGGAGGGGTAAACACCTTC
TRBJ2-7 TRBD1 NA TRBV19 CASSFKGQDYEQYF TGTGCCAGTAGTTTTAAGGGACAGGACTACGAGCAGTACTTC
TRBJ2-3 NA NA TRBV18 CASSPPGGPVSDTQYF TGTGCCAGCTCACCACCGGGGGGGCCGGTTTCAGATACGCAGTATTTT
TRBJ1-1 NA once TRBV7-9 CASSLGAFGNTEAFF TGTGCCAGCAGCTTAGGGGCGTTCGGGAACACTGAAGCTTTCTTT
TRBJ2-5 NA NA TRBV27 CASPETRYQETQYF TGTGCCAGCCCTGAGACGAGGTACCAAGAGACCCAGTACTTC
TRBJ1-2 NA once TRBV2 CASSEIQGQWGYTF TGTGCCAGCAGTGAAATTCAGGGGCAATGGGGCTACACCTTC